This passage covers 29 T cell receptor beta chains from one sample sequenced in a study of CD8 T cells in ankylosing spondylitis. One entry per CDR3 protein results from TCRdb running MiXCR on the 5' RACE reads. This sample has more than 110,000 distinct CDR3 sequences, with roughly 8.8% found just once. Sample: synovial fluid, either unsorted or a sorted T cell fraction (not recorded which). Source of these receptors: a male donor with ankylosing spondylitis.

J is TRBJ2-1 and V is TRBV7-9; D is perhaps TRBD1 (5 bases). Germline V CDR1 and CDR2: SEHNR, FQNEAQ (reference sequence). The CDR3 has 14 residues. Trimming removed 1 base at V and 9 bases at J, with 13 bases between. CDR3 nucleotide sequence: TGTGCCAGCAGCTTAGTCGCAGGGTCGGGTGAGCAGTTCTTC. Its translation: CASSLVAGSGEQFF.

Only a few counts were recorded for this clonotype. The rearrangement uses TRBV2 and TRBJ2-3; 9 bases fit TRBD1. CDR1 and CDR2 (germline): SNHLY, FYNNEI. V trimming: 8 bases; J trimming: 4 bases; junction bases outside the gene matches: 7. The CDR3 is 14 residues long. The CDR3 nucleotides are TGTGCCAGCTGCCGGGACAGGGTCCCAGATACGCAGTATTTT. Translation gives CASCRDRVPDTQYF.

The chain joins TRBV5-1 to TRBJ1-6; 7 bases are shared with TRBD1. V was clipped by 4 bases and J by 5 bases; unmatched bases: 12. Germline CDR1 is SGHRS and CDR2 is YFSETQ. This CDR3 comprises 17 residues. The CDR3 loop reads CASSTEPGQINNSPLHF. CDR3 nucleotides: TGCGCCAGCAGCACCGAACCGGGACAGATTAATAATTCACCCCTCCACTTT.

In regard to this clonotype: An end of the junction differs from the germline gene, which may be a read error. The CDR3 sequence is CATSFNPDKRAYTF. The CDR3 nucleotides are TGTGCCACCAGTTTTAACCCCGACAAGCGGGCCTACACCTTC. This chain uses TRBV12-3 or TRBV12-4 with TRBJ1-2; D gene unclear. This CDR3 is built from 14 residues.

The rearrangement joins TRBV20-1 to TRBJ1-1; D possibly corresponds to TRBD1 (6 bases). Deletions cut 3 bases from V and 7 bases from J, with 15 bases between. Per germline, CDR1 DFQATT and CDR2 SNEGSKA (reference sequence). CDR3 length equals 13 residues. CDR3 amino acids: CSASATGLNEAFF. The CDR3 DNA reads as TGCAGTGCTAGTGCTACAGGGTTGAATGAAGCTTTCTTT.

This clonotype was recorded many times. The chain is built from TRBV2 and TRBJ1-1; 7 bases map to TRBD1. This CDR3 comprises 13 residues. V trimming: 4 bases; J trimming: 1 base; junction bases outside the gene matches: 0. From germline, CDR1 is SNHLY and CDR2 FYNNEI. CDR3 amino acids: CASSGQGNTEAFF. The CDR3 DNA reads as TGTGCCAGCAGTGGACAGGGGAACACTGAAGCTTTCTTT.

In its sample, this clonotype was seen a few times. This may be a read error, as it is one base from a much larger clone. This chain connects TRBV7-2 to TRBJ2-3; D gene unclear. In germline, CDR1 is SGHTA, CDR2 FQGNSA. The V gene lost 4 bases and the J gene lost 0 bases, with 11 bases spanning the gap. There are 15 residues in the CDR3. The CDR3 loop reads CASSSRGISTDTQYF. DNA for the CDR3: TGTGCCAGCAGCTCACGTGGGATTAGCACAGATACGCAGTATTTT.

At least ten counts were recorded for this clonotype. The CDR3 reads CASRRNRGRGYNEQFF. The CDR3 DNA reads as TGTGCCAGCAGGCGGAACAGGGGTCGGGGTTACAATGAGCAGTTCTTC. The V gene is TRBV6-1, the J gene TRBJ2-1; 7 bases are shared with TRBD1. The CDR3 is made up of 16 amino acids. Germline CDR1 reads MNHNS; CDR2 reads SASEGT. Trimming removed 6 bases from V and 4 bases from J; junction bases left unmatched: 12.

This clonotype was picked up many times. This chain connects TRBV6-1 to TRBJ1-6, with 10 bases identical to TRBD1. There are 14 residues in the CDR3. CDR1 is MNHNS and CDR2 is SASEGT in the germline V gene. Germline trimming cut 6 bases from V and 8 bases from J; bases unmatched to any gene: 4. The CDR3 bases are TGTGCCAGCAGAAGGACAGGGGGATATTCACCCCTCCACTTT. Amino acids: CASRRTGGYSPLHF.

This clonotype was picked up many times. V usage is TRBV4-3 and J usage is TRBJ1-6; no firm D call. CDR1 and CDR2 (germline): LGHNA, YSLEER. With 0 bases removed from V and 4 bases from J, the gap between germline ends came to 7 bases. This CDR3 has 15 residues. CDR3 sequence: CASSQDSPYNSPLHF. Written as DNA, the CDR3 is TGCGCCAGCAGCCAAGATAGCCCATATAATTCACCCCTCCACTTT.

This clonotype turned up a few times. The chain uses TRBV7-2 and TRBJ2-5; 10 bases align to TRBD1. The CDR3 has 14 amino acids. V trimming: 5 bases; J trimming: 1 base; junction bases outside the gene matches: 1. Germline lookup yields CDR1 SGHTA and CDR2 FQGNSA. The CDR3 region is CASSRQGAQETQYF. CDR3 DNA sequence: TGTGCCAGCAGCCGACAGGGGGCCCAAGAGACCCAGTACTTC.

Many counts were recorded for this clonotype. The rearrangement links TRBV5-1 to TRBJ2-7; 11 bases align to TRBD1. After removal of 1 base from V and 6 bases from J, the junction contained 6 bases not matched to a gene. CDR1 and CDR2 from the germline V gene are SGHRS and YFSETQ. The length of the CDR3 is 15 residues. The CDR3 loop reads CASSLRTGGVGEQYF. The CDR3 region has the DNA TGCGCCAGCAGCTTGAGGACAGGGGGCGTTGGCGAGCAGTACTTC.

The chain has TRBV9 and TRBJ2-1, with D possibly matching TRBD1 (6 bases). V was trimmed by 0 bases and J by 2 bases, leaving 6 bases between them. Germline V gene data show CDR1 as SGDLS and CDR2 as YYNGEE. This CDR3 has 14 amino acids. The CDR3 region is CASSVGQAYNEQFF. DNA of the CDR3: TGTGCCAGCAGCGTAGGACAGGCCTACAATGAGCAGTTCTTC.

This clonotype was counted ten times or more. CDR3 sequence: CASGIGQLQETQYF. The CDR3 nucleotides are TGTGCCAGCGGTATAGGACAGCTCCAAGAGACCCAGTACTTC. V usage is TRBV28 and J usage is TRBJ2-5, with D possibly TRBD1 on 6 matching bases. The germline gives CDR1 MDHEN, CDR2 SYDVKM. The CDR3 sequence is 14 residues long. V gave up 8 bases and J gave up 1 base, with 14 bases separating them.

This clonotype was seen repeatedly, ten times or more. The CDR3: CSASRGGDPATDTQYF. The CDR3 bases are TGCAGTGCTAGTCGGGGGGGGGATCCAGCCACAGATACGCAGTATTTT. The V call is TRBV20-1, the J call TRBJ2-3, with 8 bases that match TRBD2. J was trimmed by 2 bases and V by 3 bases; bases with no gene match: 10. Germline V gene sequence: CDR1 DFQATT, CDR2 SNEGSKA (reference sequence). The CDR3 totals 16 residues.

This clonotype has a count of ten or more. J is TRBJ1-5 and V is TRBV21-1; the table's D call, TRBD1, has no DNA check behind it. TRBV21-1 is given as a pseudogene. The CDR3 has 15 amino acids. This chain's CDR3 is CASSKGGRFNQPQHF. The CDR3 nucleotides read TGTGCCAGCAGCAAAGGGGGCAGGTTCAATCAGCCCCAGCATTTT.

The chain recombines TRBV7-2 with TRBJ2-2; a possible D gene is TRBD2 (6 bases). CDR3 size: 15 residues. The V end lost 5 bases, the J end lost 3 bases, and 13 bases lay between the germline ends. From germline, CDR1 is SGHTA and CDR2 FQGNSA. CDR3 residues: CASSPGTVDTGELFF. CDR3 nucleotides: TGTGCCAGCAGCCCCGGGACTGTGGACACCGGGGAGCTGTTTTTT.

The V gene is TRBV5-4, the J gene TRBJ1-1, with TRBD1 matching 7 bases. This CDR3 spans 14 amino acids. Germline CDR1 is SGHNT and CDR2 is YYREEE (reference sequence). J gave up 5 bases and V 4 bases, and 8 bases lay outside the gene matches. CDR3 nucleotide sequence: TGTGCCAGCAGCCGAGGGGGCGCGAAGACTGAAGCTTTCTTT. Translating it yields CASSRGGAKTEAFF.

This clonotype has only a few counts. The chain joins TRBV20-1 to TRBJ2-3, with no clear D. The CDR3 has 13 amino acids. The ends were cut back, 2 bases at V and 2 bases at J, with 8 bases in the middle. CDR1 and CDR2 (germline): DFQATT, SNEGSKA (reference sequence). CDR3 sequence reads: CSARPQNTDTQYF. In nucleotides, the CDR3 is TGCAGTGCTAGACCTCAGAACACAGATACGCAGTATTTT.

This clonotype was detected only a few times. J is TRBJ2-1 and V is TRBV9; D uncertain. The germline CDR1 and CDR2 sequences are SGDLS and YYNGEE. V dropped 4 bases and J dropped 8 bases, with 16 bases sitting between them. The CDR3 has 14 amino acids. CDR3 in amino acids: CASSPSPSRDEQFF. CDR3 in DNA: TGTGCCAGCAGCCCGAGCCCTTCTAGGGATGAGCAGTTCTTC.

This clonotype showed up many times. V and J are TRBV2 and TRBJ2-5; a weak D match, TRBD1 (6 bases). This CDR3 is 12 amino acids long. Germline V gene data show CDR1 as SNHLY and CDR2 as FYNNEI. V was trimmed by 4 bases and J by 5 bases, leaving 8 bases between them. The CDR3 reads CASSVRGETQYF. The CDR3 nucleotides are TGTGCCAGCAGTGTGAGGGGGGAGACCCAGTACTTC.

This clonotype was observed at least ten times. The chain joins TRBV12-3 or TRBV12-4 to TRBJ2-7, with D tentatively TRBD1 (5 bases). The CDR3 is 12 residues long. The germline V and J ends were trimmed by 5 bases and 3 bases, with 8 bases remaining between them. This chain's CDR3 is CASSRQRYEQYF. The CDR3, as DNA: TGTGCCAGCAGTCGACAGCGCTACGAGCAGTACTTC.

In this sample, this clonotype turned up many times. The V gene is TRBV20-1, the J gene TRBJ2-2; a weak D match, TRBD2 (5 bases). This CDR3 spans 13 amino acids. Between the trimmed V and J ends, which lost 7 bases and 7 bases, there was a span of 16 bases. The germline CDR1 and CDR2 sequences are DFQATT and SNEGSKA (reference sequence). CDR3 DNA sequence: TGCAGTGGGGTTGAGGGATTCGACGGGGAGCTGTTTTTT. This translates into CSGVEGFDGELFF.

The sample holds a few counts of this clonotype. The chain uses TRBV6-4 and TRBJ2-1; 8 bases fit TRBD2. Germline V gene sequence: CDR1 MRHNA, CDR2 SNTAGT. This CDR3 spans 15 amino acids. With V trimmed by 3 bases and J by 9 bases, 10 bases remained unmatched. CDR3 protein: CASSELAGRTVEQFF. CDR3 bases: TGTGCCAGCAGTGAATTAGCGGGGCGGACAGTTGAGCAGTTCTTC.

This clonotype appeared a few times. This chain joins TRBV6-2 or TRBV6-3 and TRBJ2-3; D is undetermined. Trimming pared 0 bases from V and 4 bases from J, leaving 8 bases between. Germline V CDR1 and CDR2: MNHEY, SVGEGT. The CDR3 length is 14 residues. The CDR3 nucleotides read TGTGCCAGCAGTTACTCGATGGAGTCAGATACGCAGTATTTT. It yields the protein CASSYSMESDTQYF.

V is TRBV3-1 and J is TRBJ1-5; 10 bases agree with TRBD1. Germline trimming cut 3 bases from V and 0 bases from J; bases unmatched to any gene: 2. Germline values: CDR1 LGHDT, CDR2 YNNKEL (reference sequence). This CDR3 is built from 16 residues. CDR3 bases: TGTGCCAGCAGCCAGGGACAGGGGAGTAGCAATCAGCCCCAGCATTTT. Its protein product is CASSQGQGSSNQPQHF.

At least ten counts were recorded for this clonotype. This chain uses TRBV7-3 with TRBJ1-1; tentatively, D is TRBD1 (6 bases). The V and J ends lost 5 bases and 1 base respectively, with 8 bases between them. Germline lookup yields CDR1 SGHTA and CDR2 FQGTGA. The CDR3 has 13 residues. This CDR3 is CASSADRNTEAFF. The DNA of the CDR3 is TGTGCCAGCAGCGCGGACAGGAACACTGAAGCTTTCTTT.

In this sample, this clonotype turned up many times. J is TRBJ2-6 and V is TRBV5-6; D gene unclear. Trimming took off 0 bases at V and 0 bases at J, with 4 bases between the two ends. The CDR3 consists of 15 residues. Germline CDR1 and CDR2: SGHDT and YYEEEE. DNA for the CDR3: TGTGCCAGCAGCTTGGGTCTCTCTGGGGCCAACGTCCTGACTTTC. Encoded protein: CASSLGLSGANVLTF.

The sample holds many counts of this clonotype. The chain employs TRBV5-1 and TRBJ2-1; D gene uncertain. Looked up from germline, CDR1 is SGHRS and CDR2 is YFSETQ. Deletions cut 2 bases from V and 0 bases from J, with 9 bases between. This CDR3 is built from 15 residues. The DNA for the CDR3 is TGCGCCAGCAGCTTAGGACCGGCCTCCTACAATGAGCAGTTCTTC. Its translation is CASSLGPASYNEQFF. Drawing the rest from reference TRBV5-1 and TRBJ2-1, the complete variable domain is KAGVTQTPRYLIKTRGQQVTLSCSPISGHRSVSWYQQTPGQGLQFLFEYFSETQRNKGNFPGRFSGRQFSNSRSEMNVSTLELGDSALYLCASSLGPASYNEQFFGPGTRLTVL.